These T cell receptor beta chains were read from a single sample in a study of cytomegalovirus exposure and HLA in healthy donors. Measured with immunoSEQ multiplex PCR; TCRdb has only the in-frame clones, and not every one. The sample lists over 95,000 clones, around three quarters occurring once. Specimen: PBMCs. These receptors were obtained from a human donor in good health. Both conserved end residues are part of each CDR3. A D gene is named only where the DNA matches it firmly. For some rows the clone size is stated as once, few or many, or as a class when expanded; others skip it.

DNA | CDR3 | D | V | size | J
TGTGCCAGTAGCCCGACAGGGTATAGTACGAATTCACCCCTCCACTTT | CASSPTGYSTNSPLHF | TRBD1 | TRBV19 | . | TRBJ1-6
TGTGCCAGCAGCTTCATGGACTCCTCGGGTCCCCAGTACTTC | CASSFMDSSGPQYF | . | TRBV5-4 | . | TRBJ2-5
TGTGCCAGCAGCATAAACCGGGGCAATCAGCCCCAGCATTTT | CASSINRGNQPQHF | . | TRBV28 | . | TRBJ1-5
TGCGCCAGCAGTGAGTATTCTTGGCCAGGGAAAGCCTACGAGCAGTACTTC | CASSEYSWPGKAYEQYF | . | TRBV10-1 | . | TRBJ2-7
TGTGCCAGCAGCTTATCCGGGGCCTACGAGCAGTACTTC | CASSLSGAYEQYF | . | TRBV7-9 | once | TRBJ2-7
TGTGCCAGCAGCTCCTCAGGCAGCTCCTACGAGCAGTACTTC | CASSSSGSSYEQYF | . | TRBV7-2 | few | TRBJ2-7
TGTGCCAGCAGGCGACAGACGAACACTGAAGCTTTCTTT | CASRRQTNTEAFF | . | TRBV6-5 | . | TRBJ1-1
TGTTCCAGCAGCCCTAAGGGGGACAGGGCCTCTGGGGCCAACGTCCTGACTTTC | CSSSPKGDRASGANVLTF | TRBD1 | TRBV7-9 | . | TRBJ2-6
TGCGCCAGCAGCTTAGCGGGAGGCCGCTACGAGCAGTACTTC | CASSLAGGRYEQYF | TRBD2 | TRBV5-1 | . | TRBJ2-7
TGTGCCAGCAGTTTGGGGGGTTGGACTGAAGCTTTCTTT | CASSLGGWTEAFF | . | TRBV27 | . | TRBJ1-1
TGTGCCTGGAGTGCAGGGACTAGCGGGAGAGGGGCCCAAGAGACCCAGTACTTC | CAWSAGTSGRGAQETQYF | TRBD2 | TRBV30 | . | TRBJ2-5
TGTGCCAGCAGCAAAGGACAGGTAAATCAGCCCCAGCATTTT | CASSKGQVNQPQHF | TRBD1 | TRBV7-2 | . | TRBJ1-5
TGTGCCAGCAGTGGTTCTAGCGGAAGCCCACAAGAGACCCAGTACTTC | CASSGSSGSPQETQYF | TRBD2 | TRBV6-1 | . | TRBJ2-5
TGCGCCAGCAGCCAAGATTCCACCGGGCCGCTACAGGAGTTCTTC | CASSQDSTGPLQEFF | . | TRBV4-1 | once | TRBJ2-1
TGCGCCAGCAGCAAGGACACCACCTACAATGAGCAGTTCTTC | CASSKDTTYNEQFF | . | TRBV5-1 | . | TRBJ2-1
TGTGCCAGCAGCTTGACCCCCTCCGGAGGAGATACGCAGTATTTT | CASSLTPSGGDTQYF | . | TRBV11-2 | . | TRBJ2-3
TGTGCCAGCAGCTTAGCCCTCTCGGCCGGGACAGGGGACGTGGGCGAGCAGTACTTC | CASSLALSAGTGDVGEQYF | TRBD1 | TRBV7-9 | . | TRBJ2-7
TGTGCCAGCAAGAGACAGGGTGATGGAAACACCATATATTTT | CASKRQGDGNTIYF | TRBD1 | TRBV27 | . | TRBJ1-3
TGTGCCAGCTCACCGACGGACAATTCAGCTTTCTTT | CASSPTDNSAFF | . | TRBV18 | few | TRBJ1-1
TGTGCCAGCAGTCATATCCGGACAGATGAAAAACTGTTTTTT | CASSHIRTDEKLFF | . | TRBV2 | . | TRBJ1-4
TGTGCCAGCAGCGAGCAGGGATTGGGTGAAGCTTTCTTT | CASSEQGLGEAFF | . | TRBV28 | . | TRBJ1-1
TGTGCCTGGAGTGTACCGTGGCGGGATACGCAGTATTTT | CAWSVPWRDTQYF | . | TRBV30 | . | TRBJ2-3
TGTGCCAGCAGTTACTCGCAGGGGAGAGCTTTCTTT | CASSYSQGRAFF | . | TRBV6-5 | . | TRBJ1-1
TGTGCCAGTAGTCCCCCCGGGGTCGGCCATGAGCAGTTCTTC | CASSPPGVGHEQFF | . | TRBV19 | few | TRBJ2-1
TGCGCCAGCAGCCAGGGGACAGGTGAAGCTTTCTTT | CASSQGTGEAFF | TRBD1 | TRBV4-1 | . | TRBJ1-1
TGTGCCAGCAACTTAAGGGGGCTGGGCACTGAAGCTTTCTTT | CASNLRGLGTEAFF | TRBD1 | TRBV28 | . | TRBJ1-1
TGTGCCAGTAGTAGGGGGGACGGCTACGAGCAGTACTTC | CASSRGDGYEQYF | . | TRBV19 | . | TRBJ2-7